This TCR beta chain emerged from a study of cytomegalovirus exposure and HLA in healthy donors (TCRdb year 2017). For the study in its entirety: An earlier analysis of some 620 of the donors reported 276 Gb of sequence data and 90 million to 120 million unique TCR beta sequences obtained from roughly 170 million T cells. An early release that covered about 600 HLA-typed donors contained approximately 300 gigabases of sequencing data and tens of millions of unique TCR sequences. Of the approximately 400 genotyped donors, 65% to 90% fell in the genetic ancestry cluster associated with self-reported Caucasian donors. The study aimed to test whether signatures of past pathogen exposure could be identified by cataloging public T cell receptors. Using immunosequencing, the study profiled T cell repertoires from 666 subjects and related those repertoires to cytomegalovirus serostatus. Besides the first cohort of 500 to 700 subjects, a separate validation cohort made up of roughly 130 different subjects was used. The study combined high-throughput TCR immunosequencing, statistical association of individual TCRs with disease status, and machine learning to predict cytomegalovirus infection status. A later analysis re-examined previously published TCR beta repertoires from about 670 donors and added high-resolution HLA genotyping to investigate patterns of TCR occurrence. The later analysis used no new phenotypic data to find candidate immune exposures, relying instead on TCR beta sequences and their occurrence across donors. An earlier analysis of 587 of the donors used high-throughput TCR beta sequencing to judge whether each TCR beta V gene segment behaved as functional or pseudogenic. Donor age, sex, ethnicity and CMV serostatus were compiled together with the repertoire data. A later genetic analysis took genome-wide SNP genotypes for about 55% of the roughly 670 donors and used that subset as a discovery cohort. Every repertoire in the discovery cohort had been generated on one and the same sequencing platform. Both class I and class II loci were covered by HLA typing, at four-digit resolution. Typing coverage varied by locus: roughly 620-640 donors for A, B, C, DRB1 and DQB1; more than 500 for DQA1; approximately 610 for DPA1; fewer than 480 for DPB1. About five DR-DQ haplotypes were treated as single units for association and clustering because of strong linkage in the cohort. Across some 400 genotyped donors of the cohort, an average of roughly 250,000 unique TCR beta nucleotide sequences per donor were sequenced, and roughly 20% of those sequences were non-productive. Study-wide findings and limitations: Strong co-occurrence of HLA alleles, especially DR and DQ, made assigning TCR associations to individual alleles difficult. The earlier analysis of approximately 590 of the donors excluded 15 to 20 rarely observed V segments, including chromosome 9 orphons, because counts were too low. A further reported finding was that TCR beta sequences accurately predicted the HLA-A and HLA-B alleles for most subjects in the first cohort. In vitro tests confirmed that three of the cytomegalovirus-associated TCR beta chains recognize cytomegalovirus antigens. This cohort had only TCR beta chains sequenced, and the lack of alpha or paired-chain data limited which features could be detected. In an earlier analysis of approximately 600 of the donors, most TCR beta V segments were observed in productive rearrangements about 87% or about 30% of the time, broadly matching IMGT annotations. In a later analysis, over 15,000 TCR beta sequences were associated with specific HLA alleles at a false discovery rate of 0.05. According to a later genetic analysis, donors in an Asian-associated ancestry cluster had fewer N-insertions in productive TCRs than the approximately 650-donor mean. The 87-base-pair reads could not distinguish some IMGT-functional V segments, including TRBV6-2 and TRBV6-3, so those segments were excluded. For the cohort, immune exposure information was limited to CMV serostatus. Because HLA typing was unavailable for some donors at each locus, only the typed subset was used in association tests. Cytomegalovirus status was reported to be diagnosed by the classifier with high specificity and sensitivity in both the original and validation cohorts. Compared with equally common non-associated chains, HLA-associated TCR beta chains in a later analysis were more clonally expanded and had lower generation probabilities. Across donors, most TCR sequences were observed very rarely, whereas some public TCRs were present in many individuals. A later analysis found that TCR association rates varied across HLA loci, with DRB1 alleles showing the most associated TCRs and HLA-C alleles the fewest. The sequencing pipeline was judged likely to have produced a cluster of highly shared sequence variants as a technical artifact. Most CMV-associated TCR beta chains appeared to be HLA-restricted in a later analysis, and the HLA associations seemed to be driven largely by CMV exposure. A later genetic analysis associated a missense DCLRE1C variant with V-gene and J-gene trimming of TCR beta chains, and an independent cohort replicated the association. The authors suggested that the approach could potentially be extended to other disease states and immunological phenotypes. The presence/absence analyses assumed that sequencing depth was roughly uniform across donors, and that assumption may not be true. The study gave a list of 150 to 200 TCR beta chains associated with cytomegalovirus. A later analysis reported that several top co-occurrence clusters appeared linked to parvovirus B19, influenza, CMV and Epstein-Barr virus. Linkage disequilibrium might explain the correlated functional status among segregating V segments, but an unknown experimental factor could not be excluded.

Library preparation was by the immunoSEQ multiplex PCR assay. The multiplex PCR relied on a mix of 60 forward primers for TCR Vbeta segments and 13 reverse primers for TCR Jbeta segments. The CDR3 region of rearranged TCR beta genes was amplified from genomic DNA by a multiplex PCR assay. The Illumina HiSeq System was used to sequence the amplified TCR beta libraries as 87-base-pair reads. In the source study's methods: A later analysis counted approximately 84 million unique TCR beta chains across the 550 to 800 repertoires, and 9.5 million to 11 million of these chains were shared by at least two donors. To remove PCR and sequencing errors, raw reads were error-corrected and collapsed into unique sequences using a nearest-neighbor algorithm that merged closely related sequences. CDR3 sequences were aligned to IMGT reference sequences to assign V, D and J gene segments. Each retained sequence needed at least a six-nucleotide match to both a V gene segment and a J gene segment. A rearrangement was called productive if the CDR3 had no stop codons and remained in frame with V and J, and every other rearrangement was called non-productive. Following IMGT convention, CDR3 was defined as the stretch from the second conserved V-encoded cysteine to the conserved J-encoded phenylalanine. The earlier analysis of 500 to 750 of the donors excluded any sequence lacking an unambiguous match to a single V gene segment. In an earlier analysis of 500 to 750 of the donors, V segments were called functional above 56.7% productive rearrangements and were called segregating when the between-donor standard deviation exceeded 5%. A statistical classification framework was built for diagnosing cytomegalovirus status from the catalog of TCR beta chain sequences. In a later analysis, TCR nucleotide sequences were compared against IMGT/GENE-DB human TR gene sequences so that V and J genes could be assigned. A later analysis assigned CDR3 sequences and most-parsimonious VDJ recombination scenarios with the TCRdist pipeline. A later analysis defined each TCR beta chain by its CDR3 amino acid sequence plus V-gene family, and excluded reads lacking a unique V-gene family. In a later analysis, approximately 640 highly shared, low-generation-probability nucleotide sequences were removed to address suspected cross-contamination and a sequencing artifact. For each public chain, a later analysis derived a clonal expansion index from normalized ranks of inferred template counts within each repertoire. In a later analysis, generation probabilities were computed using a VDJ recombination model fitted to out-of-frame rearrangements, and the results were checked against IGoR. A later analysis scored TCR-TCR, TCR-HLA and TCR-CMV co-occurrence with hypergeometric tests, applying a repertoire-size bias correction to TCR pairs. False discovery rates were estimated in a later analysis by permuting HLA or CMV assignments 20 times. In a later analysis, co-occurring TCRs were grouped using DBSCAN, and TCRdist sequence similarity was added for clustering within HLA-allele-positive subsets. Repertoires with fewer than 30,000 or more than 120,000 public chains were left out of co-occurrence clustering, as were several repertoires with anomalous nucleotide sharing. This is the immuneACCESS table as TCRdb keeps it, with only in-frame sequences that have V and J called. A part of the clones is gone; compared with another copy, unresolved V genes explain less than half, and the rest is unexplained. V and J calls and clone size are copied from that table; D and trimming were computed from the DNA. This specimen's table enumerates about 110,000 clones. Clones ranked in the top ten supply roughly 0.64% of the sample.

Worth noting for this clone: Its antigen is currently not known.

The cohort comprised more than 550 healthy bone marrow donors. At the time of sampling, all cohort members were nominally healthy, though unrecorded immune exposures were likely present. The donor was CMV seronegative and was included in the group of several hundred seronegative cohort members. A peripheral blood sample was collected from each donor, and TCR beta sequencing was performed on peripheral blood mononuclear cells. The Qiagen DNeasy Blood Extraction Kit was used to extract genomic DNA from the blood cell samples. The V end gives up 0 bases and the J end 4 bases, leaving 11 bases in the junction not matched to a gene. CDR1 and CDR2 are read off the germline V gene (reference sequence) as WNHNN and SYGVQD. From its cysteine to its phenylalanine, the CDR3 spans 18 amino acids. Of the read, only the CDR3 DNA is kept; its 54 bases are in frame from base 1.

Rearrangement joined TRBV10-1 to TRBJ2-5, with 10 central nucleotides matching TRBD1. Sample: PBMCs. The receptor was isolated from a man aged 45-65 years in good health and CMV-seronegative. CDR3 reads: CASSESDSGTGEGETQYF. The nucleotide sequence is TGCGCCAGCAGTGAGTCAGACTCCGGGACAGGGGAGGGAGAGACCCAGTACTTC.